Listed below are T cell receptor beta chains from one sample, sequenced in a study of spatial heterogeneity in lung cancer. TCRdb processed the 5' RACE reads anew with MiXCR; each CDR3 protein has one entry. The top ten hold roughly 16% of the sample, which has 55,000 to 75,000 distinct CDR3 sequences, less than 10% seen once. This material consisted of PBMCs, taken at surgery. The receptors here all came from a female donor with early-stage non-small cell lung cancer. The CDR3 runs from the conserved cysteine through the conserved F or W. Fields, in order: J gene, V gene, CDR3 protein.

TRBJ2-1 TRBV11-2 CASSLRGSSYNEQFF
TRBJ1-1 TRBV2 CASSEGVSVRAFF
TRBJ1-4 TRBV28 CASSPRGQGNEKLFF
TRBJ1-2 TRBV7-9 CASSLASQMTGYGYTF
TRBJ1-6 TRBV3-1 CASSQPNSPLHF
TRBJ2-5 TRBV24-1 CATSAPEAQGEETQYF
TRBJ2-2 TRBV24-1 CATSDFARDTGELFF
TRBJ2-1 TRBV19 CASSITGNNEQFF
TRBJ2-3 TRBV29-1 CSVEYGSTDTQYF
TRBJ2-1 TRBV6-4 CASSSPGAGGYNEQFF
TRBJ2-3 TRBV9 CASSVATSGSTDTQYF
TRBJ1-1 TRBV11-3 CASSPSAGNVAEAFF
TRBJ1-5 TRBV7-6 CASSLDSSNQPQHF
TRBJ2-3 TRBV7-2 CASSSGEARGSDTQYF
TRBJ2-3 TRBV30 CAWRSPLGLAGGTDTQYF
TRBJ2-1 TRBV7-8 CASSYKLDRDNEQFF
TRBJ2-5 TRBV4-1 CASSQGLAGGQETQYF
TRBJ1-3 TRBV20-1 CSAPGPDGNTIYF
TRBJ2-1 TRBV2 CASSELAGGLHEQFF
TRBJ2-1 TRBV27 CASSRPGLYNEQFF
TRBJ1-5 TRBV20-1 CSATTGGRGNQPQHF
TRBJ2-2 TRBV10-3 CATKTGVNTGELFF
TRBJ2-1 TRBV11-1 CASSPGRWVSYNEQFF
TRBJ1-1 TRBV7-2 CASADRDTEAFF
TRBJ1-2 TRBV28 CASSLWTDREGGYTF
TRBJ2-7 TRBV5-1 CASSLFPGLARIEQYF
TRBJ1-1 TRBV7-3 CASSPQRWGEGTEAFF
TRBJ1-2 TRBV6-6 CASSFPTGVNYGYTF